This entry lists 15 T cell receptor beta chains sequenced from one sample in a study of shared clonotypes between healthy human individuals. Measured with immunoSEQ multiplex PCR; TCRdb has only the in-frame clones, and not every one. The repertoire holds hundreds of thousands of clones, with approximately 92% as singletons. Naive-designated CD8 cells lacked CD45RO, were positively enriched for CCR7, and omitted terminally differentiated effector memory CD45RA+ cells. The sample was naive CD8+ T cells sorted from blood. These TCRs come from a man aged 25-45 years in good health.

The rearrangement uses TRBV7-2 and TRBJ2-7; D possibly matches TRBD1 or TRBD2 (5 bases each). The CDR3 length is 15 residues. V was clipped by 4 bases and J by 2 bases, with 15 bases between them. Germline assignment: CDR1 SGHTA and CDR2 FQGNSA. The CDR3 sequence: CASSSSGTRTYEQYF. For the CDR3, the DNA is TGTGCCAGCAGCTCGTCCGGGACCCGAACCTACGAGCAGTACTTC.

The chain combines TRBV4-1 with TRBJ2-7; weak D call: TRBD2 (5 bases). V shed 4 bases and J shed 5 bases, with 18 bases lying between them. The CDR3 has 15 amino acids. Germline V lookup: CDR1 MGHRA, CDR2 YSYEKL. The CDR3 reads CASSRAIQLDHEQYF. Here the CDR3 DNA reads TGCGCCAGCAGCCGCGCTATCCAACTAGATCACGAGCAGTACTTC.

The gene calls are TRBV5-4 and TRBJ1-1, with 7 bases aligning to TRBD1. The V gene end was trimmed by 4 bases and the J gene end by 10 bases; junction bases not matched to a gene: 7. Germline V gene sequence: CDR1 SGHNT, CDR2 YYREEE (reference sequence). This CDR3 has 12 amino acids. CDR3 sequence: CASSEQGVVAFF. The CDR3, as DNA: TGTGCCAGCAGCGAGCAGGGGGTTGTAGCTTTCTTT.

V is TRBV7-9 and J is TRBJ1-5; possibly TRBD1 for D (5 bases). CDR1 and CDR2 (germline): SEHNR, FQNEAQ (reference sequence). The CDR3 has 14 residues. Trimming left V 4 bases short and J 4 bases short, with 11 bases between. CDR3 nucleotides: TGTGCCAGCAGCTCAGGGATGCTTAATCAGCCCCAGCATTTT. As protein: CASSSGMLNQPQHF.

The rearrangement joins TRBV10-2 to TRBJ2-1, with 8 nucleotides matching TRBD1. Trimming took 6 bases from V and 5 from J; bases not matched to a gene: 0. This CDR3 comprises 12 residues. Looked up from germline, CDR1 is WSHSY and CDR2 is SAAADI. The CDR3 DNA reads TGCGCCAGCAGGGACAGGGACAATGAGCAGTTCTTC. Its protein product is CASRDRDNEQFF.

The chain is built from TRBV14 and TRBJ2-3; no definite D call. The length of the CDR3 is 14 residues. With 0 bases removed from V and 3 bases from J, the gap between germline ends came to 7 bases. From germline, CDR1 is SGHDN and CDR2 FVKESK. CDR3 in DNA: TGTGCCAGCAGCCAAGATGCGTGGACAGATACGCAGTATTTT. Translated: CASSQDAWTDTQYF.

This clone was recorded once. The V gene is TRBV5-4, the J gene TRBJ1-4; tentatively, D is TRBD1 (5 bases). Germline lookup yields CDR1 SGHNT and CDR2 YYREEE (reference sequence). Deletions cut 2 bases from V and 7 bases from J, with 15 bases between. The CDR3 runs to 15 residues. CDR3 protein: CASSFAPGRAEKLFF. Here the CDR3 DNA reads TGTGCCAGCAGCTTCGCCCCGGGACGTGCTGAAAAACTGTTTTTT.

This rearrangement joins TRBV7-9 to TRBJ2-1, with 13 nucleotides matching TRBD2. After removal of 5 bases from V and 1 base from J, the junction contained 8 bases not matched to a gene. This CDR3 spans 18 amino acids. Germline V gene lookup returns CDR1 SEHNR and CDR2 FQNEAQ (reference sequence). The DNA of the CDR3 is TGTGCCAGCAGCGAAGTTGGACTAGCGGGAGTGTCCTACAATGAGCAGTTCTTC. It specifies CASSEVGLAGVSYNEQFF.

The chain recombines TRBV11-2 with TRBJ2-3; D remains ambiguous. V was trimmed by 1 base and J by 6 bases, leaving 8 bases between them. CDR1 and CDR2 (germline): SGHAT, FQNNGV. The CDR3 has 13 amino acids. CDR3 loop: CASSLVGEDTQYF. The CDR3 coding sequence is TGTGCCAGCAGCTTAGTAGGCGAGGATACGCAGTATTTT.

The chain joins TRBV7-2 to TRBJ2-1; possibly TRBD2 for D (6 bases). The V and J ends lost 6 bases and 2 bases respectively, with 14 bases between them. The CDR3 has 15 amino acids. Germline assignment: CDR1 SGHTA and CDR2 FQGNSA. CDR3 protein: CASSLSGTPYNEQFF. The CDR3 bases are TGTGCCAGCAGTTTGTCCGGGACTCCCTACAATGAGCAGTTCTTC.

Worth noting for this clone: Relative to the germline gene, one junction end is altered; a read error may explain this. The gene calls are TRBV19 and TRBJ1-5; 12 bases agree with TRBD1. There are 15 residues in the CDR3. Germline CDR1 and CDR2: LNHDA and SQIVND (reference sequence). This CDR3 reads CASSKGTGGKQPQHF. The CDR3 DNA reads TGTGCCAGTAGTAAGGGGACAGGGGGCAAACAGCCCCAGCATTTT.

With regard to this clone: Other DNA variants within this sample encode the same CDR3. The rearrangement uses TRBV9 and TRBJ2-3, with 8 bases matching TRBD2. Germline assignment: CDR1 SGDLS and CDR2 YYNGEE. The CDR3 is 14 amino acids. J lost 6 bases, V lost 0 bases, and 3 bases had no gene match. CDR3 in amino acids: CASSVAGGRDTQYF. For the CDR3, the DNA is TGTGCCAGCAGCGTAGCGGGAGGGAGGGATACGCAGTATTTT.

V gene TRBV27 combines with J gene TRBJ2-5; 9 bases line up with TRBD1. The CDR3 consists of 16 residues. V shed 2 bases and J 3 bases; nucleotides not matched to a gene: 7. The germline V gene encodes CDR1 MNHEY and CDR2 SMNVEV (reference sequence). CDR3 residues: CASSLNGQGIKETQYF. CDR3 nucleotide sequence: TGTGCCAGCAGTTTAAATGGACAGGGGATTAAAGAGACCCAGTACTTC.

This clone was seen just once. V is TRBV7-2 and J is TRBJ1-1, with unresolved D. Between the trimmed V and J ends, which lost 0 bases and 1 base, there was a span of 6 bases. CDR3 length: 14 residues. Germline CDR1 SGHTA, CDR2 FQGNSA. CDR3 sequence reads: CASSLANGNTEAFF. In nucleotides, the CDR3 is TGTGCCAGCAGCTTAGCTAACGGGAACACTGAAGCTTTCTTT.

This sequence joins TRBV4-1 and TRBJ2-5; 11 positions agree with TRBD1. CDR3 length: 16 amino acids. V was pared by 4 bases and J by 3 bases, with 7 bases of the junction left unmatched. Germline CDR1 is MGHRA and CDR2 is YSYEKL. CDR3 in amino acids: CASSPTPGQGEETQYF. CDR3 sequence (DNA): TGCGCCAGCAGCCCAACTCCGGGACAGGGGGAAGAGACCCAGTACTTC.